There are many counts of the clone carrying this TCR beta chain. This sample was included in a study of T-cell reconstitution after alpha-beta-depleted transplantation in children. Germline V gene sequence: CDR1 SGHRS, CDR2 YFSETQ. The length of the CDR3 is 16 residues. Trimming took 0 bases from V and 6 from J; bases not matched to a gene: 7. This sample's TCRbeta library carried unique molecular identifier barcodes. TCRdb independently ran MiXCR on the PCR reads; one entry per CDR3 protein. The sample lists about 610,000 distinct CDR3 sequences; over 9.5% were seen once. V and J are TRBV5-1 and TRBJ2-1, with 9 bases lining up with TRBD2. Sequenced material: PBMCs from the stem cell graft donor, taken from the stem cell graft. The clonotype was recovered from a human donor who donated a stem cell graft to a child with acute myeloid leukemia. The CDR3 loop reads CASSLESGLASNEQFF. The CDR3 DNA reads TGCGCCAGCAGCTTGGAATCGGGACTAGCTAGCAATGAGCAGTTCTTC.